The 7 T cell receptor beta chains below were found in one sample sequenced in a study of OX40 agonist ivuxolimab in advanced cancers. Data came from immunoSEQ multiplex PCR; TCRdb stores just in-frame clones and leaves some out. The table records more than 40,000 clones, around 80% of them present only once. The sample was CD4+ or CD8+ T cells sorted from blood, taken in a trial of the OX40 agonist ivuxolimab. The receptors here all came from an adult with an advanced solid tumor such as melanoma, head and neck, liver or kidney cancer.

The chain has TRBV7-3 and TRBJ2-7; 9 positions match TRBD2. V was clipped by 4 bases and J by 7 bases; unmatched bases: 8. Germline assignment: CDR1 SGHTA and CDR2 FQGTGA. The CDR3 runs 14 residues. The CDR3 reads CASSSAGGPEEQYF. In nucleotides, the CDR3 is TGTGCCAGCAGCTCCGCGGGGGGGCCGGAGGAGCAGTACTTC.

V is TRBV27 and J is TRBJ2-1, with D perhaps TRBD1 (5 bases). The CDR3 runs to 13 residues. V was shortened by 2 bases and J by 14 bases, with 16 bases between the two germline ends. Germline CDR1 and CDR2: MNHEY and SMNVEV (reference sequence). The CDR3 DNA is TGTGCCAGCAGTTTAACCCCCAACAGGTGGGAGTTCTTC. Its protein is CASSLTPNRWEFF.

The gene calls are TRBV15 and TRBJ2-1; 11 bases line up with TRBD2. The CDR3 sequence is 16 residues long. V dropped 5 bases and J dropped 6; count of bases not matched to a gene: 9. CDR1 LNHNV and CDR2 YYDKDF come from the germline V gene (reference sequence). DNA for the CDR3: TGTGCCACCAGCTTTGCGACTAGCGGGGTCCTCAATGAGCAGTTCTTC. Protein product: CATSFATSGVLNEQFF.

This clone appeared a few times. The CDR3 nucleotides read TGTGCCAGCAGGGGACAGGGGGAAGAGACCCAGTACTTC. It yields the protein CASRGQGEETQYF. The rearrangement links TRBV6-1 to TRBJ2-5, with 11 nucleotides matching TRBD1. The CDR3 totals 13 residues. Germline-derived CDR1 and CDR2 are MNHNS and SASEGT. V lost 6 bases, J lost 3 bases, and 0 bases stayed unmatched.

The genes are TRBV6-6 and TRBJ2-1; 11 nucleotides align to TRBD2. Germline loops: CDR1 MNHNY, CDR2 SVGAGI (reference sequence). V lost 6 bases, J lost 2 bases, and 3 bases stayed unmatched. This CDR3 is 15 amino acids long. The DNA of the CDR3 is TGTGCCAGCAGCTTAGCGGGAGGGACCTACAATGAGCAGTTCTTC. Translation gives CASSLAGGTYNEQFF.

V is TRBV7-6 and J is TRBJ1-2; the D is unclear. The CDR3 totals 13 residues. CDR1 is SGHVS, CDR2 FNYEAQ, per germline. Trimming shortened V by 8 bases and J by 4 bases, and 14 bases separated the two germline ends. The CDR3 loop reads CASGDLGSYGYTF. The CDR3 DNA sequence: TGTGCCAGCGGCGACCTAGGTTCCTATGGCTACACCTTC.

This chain joins TRBV7-2 and TRBJ2-5; 10 bases map to TRBD1. The CDR3 contains 15 residues. CDR1 SGHTA and CDR2 FQGNSA come from the germline V gene. The V and J ends lost 5 bases and 5 bases, in that order; junction bases with no gene match: 8. CDR3 sequence (DNA): TGTGCCAGCAGCCGCGCGGGACAGGGGTGGGAGACCCAGTACTTC. Translated, it gives CASSRAGQGWETQYF.